This TCR beta chain was sequenced in a study of T cells in Graves' hyperthyroidism and ophthalmopathy. Study-wide results and caveats: Ophthalmopathy got predicted by the model a median around 6.8 months before its onset.

What was amplified from RNA transcripts were TCR beta CDR3 regions. TCR CDR3 regions were first amplified by RT-PCR with HTBI primers. TCRdb analysed the multiplex PCR reads with MiXCR anew, one entry per CDR3 protein. The sample lists about 300,000 distinct CDR3 sequences, 16% occurring once. If no ophthalmopathy progression occurred within 18 months, Graves' hyperthyroidism was stable. Lactation, pregnancy, other autoimmune disease or uncontrolled infection led to exclusion of patients. Diagnosis relied on clinical symptoms, serum thyroxine and TRAb, thyroid ultrasound and orbital computed tomography. The CDR3 extends over 18 amino acids. Germline V lookup: CDR1 PRHDT, CDR2 FYEKMQ (reference sequence). Trimming left V 4 bases short and J 4 bases short, with 24 bases between. As regards this clonotype: Its antigen is as yet unknown. A much larger clonotype is one base distant, so this may be a read error.

This TCR came from a man younger than 40 with Graves' hyperthyroidism. The chain recombines TRBV13 with TRBJ2-3; D gene uncertain. Input material: blood. CDR3 sequence (DNA): TGTGCCAGCAGCTCAAGGTTCACCCAGGAACAAGACGCAGATACGCAGTATTTT. It codes for CASSSRFTQEQDADTQYF.